The 21 T cell receptor beta chains given below trace back to one sample, sequenced in a study of CD8 T cells in Susac syndrome. When the RNA was reverse transcribed, random hexamers were used with an input of 0.5 to 1 ug. TCRdb recomputed calls from the immunoSEQ multiplex PCR reads with MiXCR, one row per CDR3 protein. The table includes about 400,000 distinct CDR3 sequences, around 85% detected once. Sequencing used CD8+ T cells from PBMCs. All receptors come from a human donor with multiple sclerosis.

This chain links TRBV5-4 with TRBJ1-2; the D is unclear. The germline V gene has CDR1 SGHNT and CDR2 YYREEE (reference sequence). CDR3 length: 13 amino acids. V lost 0 bases and J 4 bases, leaving 7 bases between the germline ends. The CDR3 loop reads CASSLAATYGYTF. The CDR3 DNA reads as TGTGCCAGCAGCTTGGCTGCGACCTATGGCTACACCTTC.

The rearrangement uses TRBV7-6 and TRBJ2-5; TRBD2 agrees at 10 bases. The CDR3 loop spans 15 amino acids. Germline V CDR1 and CDR2: SGHVS, FNYEAQ. Unmatched junction bases numbered 8, after V lost 5 bases and J lost 5 bases. CDR3 region: CASSPALAGVETQYF. The CDR3 DNA is TGTGCCAGCAGCCCCGCGCTAGCGGGGGTGGAGACCCAGTACTTC. The entire variable domain, with the rest obtained from reference TRBV7-6 and TRBJ2-5, is as follows: GAGVSQSPRYKVTKRGQDVALRCDPISGHVSLYWYRQALGQGPEFLTYFNYEAQQDKSGLPNDRFSAERPEGSISTLTIQRTEQRDSAMYRCASSPALAGVETQYFGPGTRLLVL.

The chain joins TRBV6-5 to TRBJ1-5; D is perhaps TRBD1 (6 bases). The germline V gene has CDR1 MNHEY and CDR2 SVGAGI. Trimming took off 2 bases at V and 4 bases at J, with 12 bases between the two ends. The CDR3 contains 15 residues. The CDR3 bases are TGTGCCAGCAGTTACGACGGGGGGCGGAATCAGCCCCAGCATTTT. Translated, it gives CASSYDGGRNQPQHF.

As regards this clonotype: The junction departs from germline at one end; a sequencing error may be responsible. CDR3 in DNA: TGTGCCAGCAGCGAAGAGGACAGGGGGCTCTACAATGAGCAGTTCTTC. This codes for CASSEEDRGLYNEQFF. The chain is built from TRBV2 and TRBJ2-1, with 11 bases identical to TRBD1. The CDR3 spans 16 residues. In germline, CDR1 is SNHLY, CDR2 FYNNEI. Filled out from reference TRBV2 and TRBJ2-1, the complete variable domain reads EPEVTQTPSHQVTQMGQEVILRCVPISNHLYFYWYRQILGQKVEFLVSFYNNEISEKSEIFDDQFSVERPDGSNFTLKIRSTKLEDSAMYFCASSEEDRGLYNEQFFGPGTRLTVL.

This chain links TRBV27 with TRBJ2-2; 7 bases are a match to TRBD1. This CDR3 contains 14 residues. Trimming took 6 bases from V and 7 from J; bases not matched to a gene: 8. Germline-derived CDR1 and CDR2 are MNHEY and SMNVEV (reference sequence). The CDR3 here is CASSLTQGLGELFF. CDR3 coding DNA: TGTGCCAGCAGCCTAACACAGGGGCTCGGGGAGCTGTTTTTT.

The chain recombines TRBV18 with TRBJ2-1; the D is unclear. V shed 4 bases and J shed 5 bases, with 12 bases lying between them. Germline CDR1 KGHSH, CDR2 LQKENI. The CDR3 is 14 residues long. The CDR3 loop is CASSLPPPDNEQFF. CDR3 bases: TGTGCCAGCTCACTACCACCCCCGGACAATGAGCAGTTCTTC.

The V call is TRBV30, the J call TRBJ1-6; TRBD1 matches at 11 bases. Trimming took 4 bases from V and 4 from J; bases not matched to a gene: 6. This CDR3 has 16 amino acids. CDR1 GTSNPN and CDR2 SVGIG come from the germline V gene (reference sequence). In nucleotides, the CDR3 is TGTGCCTGGACCCTCGGACAGGGGGCGTATAATTCACCCCTCCACTTT. Translation gives CAWTLGQGAYNSPLHF.

The chain combines TRBV3-1 with TRBJ2-1; TRBD1 is a possible D gene (6 bases). The germline V gene encodes CDR1 LGHDT and CDR2 YNNKEL (reference sequence). Between the trimmed V and J ends, which lost 4 bases and 2 bases, there was a span of 15 bases. The CDR3 extends over 16 amino acids. This chain's CDR3 is CASSPSMGATYNEQFF. CDR3 nucleotides: TGTGCCAGCAGCCCGTCAATGGGGGCAACCTACAATGAGCAGTTCTTC.

The gene calls are TRBV3-1 and TRBJ2-3, with 12 bases matching TRBD2. This CDR3 contains 18 residues. Germline trimming cut 3 bases from V and 0 bases from J; bases unmatched to any gene: 7. CDR1 and CDR2 from the germline V gene are LGHDT and YNNKEL (reference sequence). The CDR3 loop is CASSHVLAGGMSTDTQYF. CDR3 coding DNA: TGTGCCAGCAGCCACGTACTAGCGGGAGGAATGAGCACAGATACGCAGTATTTT.

The V call is TRBV7-9, the J call TRBJ2-2; TRBD1 matches 8 bases. J gave up 3 bases and V 8 bases, and 8 bases lay outside the gene matches. The germline V gene encodes CDR1 SEHNR and CDR2 FQNEAQ (reference sequence). The CDR3 sequence is 15 residues long. The CDR3 sequence is CASWGQVLYTGELFF. In nucleotides, the CDR3 is TGTGCCAGCTGGGGACAGGTTCTTTACACCGGGGAGCTGTTTTTT.

This clonotype appeared a few times. This chain connects TRBV5-1 to TRBJ1-1; D not certain. This CDR3 has 16 residues. Germline V lookup: CDR1 SGHRS, CDR2 YFSETQ. V was trimmed by 0 bases and J by 0 bases, leaving 12 bases between them. CDR3 loop: CASSLGRNPMNTEAFF. Here the CDR3 DNA reads TGCGCCAGCAGCTTGGGTCGGAACCCCATGAACACTGAAGCTTTCTTT.

CDR3 in DNA: TGTGCCAGCAGCTTAAGAACCGGGACTAGCTCCTACAATGAGCAGTTCTTC. Translation gives CASSLRTGTSSYNEQFF. The V and J genes are TRBV5-4 and TRBJ2-1; 8 nucleotides match TRBD2. Losses at the gene ends were 2 bases for V and 0 bases for J; bases not matched to a gene: 7. Germline V lookup: CDR1 SGHNT, CDR2 YYREEE (reference sequence). CDR3 size: 17 residues.

This clonotype has only one observation. This chain joins TRBV4-1 and TRBJ1-2; 9 bases are shared with TRBD1. In germline, CDR1 is MGHRA, CDR2 YSYEKL. The CDR3 totals 15 residues. V was clipped by 0 bases and J by 6 bases; unmatched bases: 5. CDR3 residues: CASSQEQGAFDGYTF. CDR3 bases: TGCGCCAGCAGCCAAGAACAGGGGGCGTTTGATGGCTACACCTTC.

V and J are TRBV7-9 and TRBJ2-6; 7 bases map to TRBD1. J lost 0 bases, V lost 6 bases, and 5 bases had no gene match. The CDR3 sequence is 16 residues long. Germline V gene data show CDR1 as SEHNR and CDR2 as FQNEAQ (reference sequence). The CDR3 protein is CASRGQPISGANVLTF. Written as DNA, the CDR3 is TGTGCCAGCAGGGGACAGCCGATCTCTGGGGCCAACGTCCTGACTTTC.

CDR3 region: CASSLYEDRGYTF. In DNA, the CDR3 is TGCGCCAGCAGCCTTTATGAAGACCGAGGCTACACCTTC. The chain carries TRBV4-1 and TRBJ1-2; D ambiguous. The CDR3 has 13 residues. V lost 4 bases, J lost 8 bases, and 14 bases lay in between. CDR1 MGHRA and CDR2 YSYEKL come from the germline V gene.

The chain is built from TRBV6-2 or TRBV6-3 and TRBJ2-1, with 7 bases matching TRBD2. J lost 4 bases, V lost 2 bases, and 5 bases had no gene match. The CDR3 has 15 residues. Germline CDR1 reads MNHEY; CDR2 reads SVGEGT. CDR3 sequence reads: CASSYGASGYNEQFF. CDR3 in DNA: TGTGCCAGCAGTTACGGCGCTAGCGGTTACAATGAGCAGTTCTTC.

The chain links TRBV5-1 to TRBJ2-7; D call uncertain. The V end was cut by 5 bases, the J end by 3 bases, with 15 bases between. The CDR3 extends over 14 amino acids. The V gene's germline CDR1 is SGHRS and CDR2 YFSETQ. CDR3 sequence reads: CASRTTGPSYEQYF. The CDR3 DNA follows: TGCGCCAGCAGGACCACCGGGCCTAGCTACGAGCAGTACTTC.

The gene calls are TRBV4-1 and TRBJ1-5; D gene ambiguous. Trimming removed 4 bases from V and 10 bases from J, with 17 bases in between. The CDR3 totals 14 residues. Germline CDR1 MGHRA, CDR2 YSYEKL. CDR3 in DNA: TGCGCCAGCAGCCCTACCCGGGGTGTCGGACCCCAGCATTTT. This codes for CASSPTRGVGPQHF.

The rearrangement links TRBV20-1 to TRBJ1-1, with D unresolved. CDR3 size: 13 residues. The germline gives CDR1 DFQATT, CDR2 SNEGSKA (reference sequence). V lost 3 bases and J lost 1, with 9 bases in between. The CDR3 protein is CSASKGWNTEAFF. CDR3 nucleotides: TGCAGTGCTAGTAAAGGCTGGAACACTGAAGCTTTCTTT.

This chain connects TRBV25-1 to TRBJ2-7; 7 bases are a match to TRBD1. Germline V lookup: CDR1 MGHDK, CDR2 SYGVNS. Trimming took 0 bases from V and 3 from J; bases not matched to a gene: 11. This CDR3 has 17 amino acids. CDR3 amino acids: CASSEYLTGTESYEQYF. The CDR3 DNA reads as TGTGCCAGCAGTGAATACCTCACCGGGACAGAGAGCTACGAGCAGTACTTC.

Of note for this clonotype: The final CDR3 position lacks the conserved phenylalanine or tryptophan, pointing to a likely read error. The rearrangement links TRBV30 to TRBJ2-7; D perhaps matches TRBD2 (6 bases). CDR3 length: 12 amino acids. Germline V lookup: CDR1 GTSNPN, CDR2 SVGIG (reference sequence). Trimming removed 5 bases from V and 2 bases from J, with 10 bases in between. This chain's CDR3 is CAWGRGTYEQYL. The CDR3 bases are TGTGCCTGGGGGCGGGGAACCTACGAGCAGTACCTC.